This record looks at one T cell receptor (beta chain) sequence and its context. The sample comes from a study of shared clonotypes between healthy human individuals. This table comes from immunoSEQ multiplex PCR, and its TCRdb copy is limited to in-frame clones, with some not included. The table has roughly 2.1 million clones, approximately 94% seen once. Trimming pared 9 bases from V and 3 bases from J, leaving 11 bases between. Per the germline V gene, CDR1 is MDHEN and CDR2 is SYDVKM. The CDR3 has 12 residues. Naive CD8 cells lacked CD45RO, underwent positive selection for CCR7 and left out terminally differentiated effector memory CD45RA+ cells.

The sample taken for sequencing was naive CD8+ T cells from PBMCs. The chain joins TRBV28 to TRBJ1-2; D is ambiguous. The sequence was obtained from a man aged 18 to 30 in good health. Some clones in this sample may be carry-over from other donors' samples. In nucleotides, the CDR3 is TGTGCCAGTCTAGGGAGGTACTATGGCTACACCTTC. Translating gives CASLGRYYGYTF.